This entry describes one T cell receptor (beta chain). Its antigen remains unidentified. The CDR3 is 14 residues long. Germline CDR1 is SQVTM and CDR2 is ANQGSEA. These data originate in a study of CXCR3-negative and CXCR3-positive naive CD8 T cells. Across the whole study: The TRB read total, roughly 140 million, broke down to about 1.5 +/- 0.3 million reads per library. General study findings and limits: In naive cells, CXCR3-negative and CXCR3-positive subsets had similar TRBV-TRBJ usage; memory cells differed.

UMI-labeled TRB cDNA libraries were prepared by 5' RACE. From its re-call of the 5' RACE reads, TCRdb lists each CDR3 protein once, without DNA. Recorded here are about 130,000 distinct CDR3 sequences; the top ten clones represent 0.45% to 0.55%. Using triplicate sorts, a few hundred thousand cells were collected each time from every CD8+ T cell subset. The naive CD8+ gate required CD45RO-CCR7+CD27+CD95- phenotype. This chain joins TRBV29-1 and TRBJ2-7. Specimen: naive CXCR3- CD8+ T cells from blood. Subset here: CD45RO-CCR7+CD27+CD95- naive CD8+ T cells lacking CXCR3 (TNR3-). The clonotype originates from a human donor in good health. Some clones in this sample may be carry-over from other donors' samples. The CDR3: CSVEGWSSSYEQYF.